In this sample, the clone carrying this TCR beta chain turned up a few times. The target antigen is unknown. TCRdb re-called the RT-PCR reads through MiXCR, storing one row per CDR3 protein. The table records roughly 700,000 distinct CDR3 sequences, around 13% of them present only once. The data were taken from a study of response to subunit inactivated influenza vaccine. The CDR3 totals 13 residues. Trimming left V 2 bases short and J 4 bases short, with 7 bases between. CDR1 is SGDLS and CDR2 is YYNGEE in the germline V gene. Whole-study findings and limits: The authors suggested that every seasonal influenza vaccination recruits few new T cells.

The J gene is TRBJ2-1, the V gene TRBV9; D is possibly TRBD1 (5 bases). The sequencing used PBMCs from blood, collected 14 days before vaccination. The sequence derives from a man aged 50 to 59 who received an inactivated influenza vaccine. This chain's CDR3 is CASSVTEYNEQFF. The CDR3 nucleotides read TGTGCCAGCAGCGTGACAGAATACAATGAGCAGTTCTTC.